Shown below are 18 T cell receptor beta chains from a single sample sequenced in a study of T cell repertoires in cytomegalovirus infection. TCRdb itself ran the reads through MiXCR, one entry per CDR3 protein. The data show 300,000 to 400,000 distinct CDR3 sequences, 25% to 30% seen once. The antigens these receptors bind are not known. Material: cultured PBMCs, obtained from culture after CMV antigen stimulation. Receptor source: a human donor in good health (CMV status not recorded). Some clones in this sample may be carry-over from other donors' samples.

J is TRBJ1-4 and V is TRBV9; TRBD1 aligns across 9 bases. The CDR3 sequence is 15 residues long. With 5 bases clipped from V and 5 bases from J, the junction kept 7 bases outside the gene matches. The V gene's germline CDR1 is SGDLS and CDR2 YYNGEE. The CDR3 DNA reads TGTGCCAGCAGGCAAGGGACAGGGTCCAATGAAAAACTGTTTTTT. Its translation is CASRQGTGSNEKLFF.

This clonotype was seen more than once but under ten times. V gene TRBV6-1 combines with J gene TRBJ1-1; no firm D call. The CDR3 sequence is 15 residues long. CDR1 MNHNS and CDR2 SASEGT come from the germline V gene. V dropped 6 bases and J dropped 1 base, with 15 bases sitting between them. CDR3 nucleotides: TGTGCCAGCAGCCTCGCGCGGCAAGCGAACACTGAAGCTTTCTTT. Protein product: CASSLARQANTEAFF.

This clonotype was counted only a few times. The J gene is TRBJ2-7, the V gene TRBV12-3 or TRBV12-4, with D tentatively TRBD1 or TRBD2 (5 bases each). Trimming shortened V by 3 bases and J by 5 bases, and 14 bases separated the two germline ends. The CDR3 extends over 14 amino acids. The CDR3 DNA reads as TGTGCCAGCAGTTTTGTCGGTTTGGGGGACGAGCAGTACTTC. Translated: CASSFVGLGDEQYF.

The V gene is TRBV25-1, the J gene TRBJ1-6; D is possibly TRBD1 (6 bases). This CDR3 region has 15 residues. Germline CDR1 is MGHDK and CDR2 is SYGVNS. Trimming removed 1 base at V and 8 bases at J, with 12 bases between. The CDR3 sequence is CASSEFVTGHSPLHF. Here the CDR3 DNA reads TGTGCCAGCAGTGAATTCGTCACAGGGCATTCACCCCTCCACTTT.

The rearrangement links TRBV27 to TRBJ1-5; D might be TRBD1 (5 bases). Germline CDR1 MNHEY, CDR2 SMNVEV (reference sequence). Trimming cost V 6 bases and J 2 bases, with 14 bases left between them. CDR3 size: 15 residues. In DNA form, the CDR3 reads TGTGCCAGCAGACCCGGGGGGAGCCGCAATCAGCCCCAGCATTTT. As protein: CASRPGGSRNQPQHF.

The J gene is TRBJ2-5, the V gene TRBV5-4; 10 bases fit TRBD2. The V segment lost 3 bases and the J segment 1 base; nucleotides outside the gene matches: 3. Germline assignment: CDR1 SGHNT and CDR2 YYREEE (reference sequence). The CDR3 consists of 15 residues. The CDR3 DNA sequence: TGTGCCAGCAGCTCCCGGACTAGCGGCCAAGAGACCCAGTACTTC. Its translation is CASSSRTSGQETQYF.

In DNA, the CDR3 is TGTGCCAGCAGTTTAGGTGCAAGGGGATCACCCCTCCACTTT. This gives the protein CASSLGARGSPLHF. V and J are TRBV27 and TRBJ1-6, with D possibly matching TRBD1 (5 bases). Trimming pared 2 bases from V and 10 bases from J, leaving 12 bases between. The CDR3 loop spans 14 amino acids. Germline CDR1 is MNHEY and CDR2 is SMNVEV (reference sequence).

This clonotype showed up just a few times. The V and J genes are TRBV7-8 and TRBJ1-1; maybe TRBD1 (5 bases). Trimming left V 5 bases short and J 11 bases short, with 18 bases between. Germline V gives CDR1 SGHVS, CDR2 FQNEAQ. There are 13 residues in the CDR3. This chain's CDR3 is CASSGYPGSGAFF. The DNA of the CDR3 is TGTGCCAGCAGCGGATATCCGGGATCAGGGGCTTTCTTT.

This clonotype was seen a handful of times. This CDR3 reads CASSLTDRRFSGNTIYF. Here the CDR3 DNA reads TGTGCCAGCAGCCTGACGGACAGGCGATTCTCTGGAAACACCATATATTTT. The J gene is TRBJ1-3, the V gene TRBV6-5, with 7 positions matching TRBD1. Germline V gene lookup returns CDR1 MNHEY and CDR2 SVGAGI. The junction had 11 bases not matched to a gene; V was cut back by 6 bases and J by 0 bases. The CDR3 loop spans 17 amino acids.

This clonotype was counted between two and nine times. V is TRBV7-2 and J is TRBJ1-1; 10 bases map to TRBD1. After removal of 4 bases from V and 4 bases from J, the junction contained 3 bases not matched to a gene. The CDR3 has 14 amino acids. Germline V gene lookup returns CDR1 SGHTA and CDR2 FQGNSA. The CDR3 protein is CASSSGQGVTEAFF. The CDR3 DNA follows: TGTGCCAGCAGCTCCGGACAGGGGGTCACTGAAGCTTTCTTT.

The CDR3 loop reads CASSTTGKLETQYF. CDR3 nucleotide sequence: TGTGCCAGCAGCACGACAGGGAAACTTGAGACCCAGTACTTC. The gene calls are TRBV7-9 and TRBJ2-5; 7 bases map to TRBD1. J lost 5 bases, V lost 5 bases, and 8 bases had no gene match. Germline lookup yields CDR1 SEHNR and CDR2 FQNEAQ (reference sequence). The CDR3 has 14 amino acids.

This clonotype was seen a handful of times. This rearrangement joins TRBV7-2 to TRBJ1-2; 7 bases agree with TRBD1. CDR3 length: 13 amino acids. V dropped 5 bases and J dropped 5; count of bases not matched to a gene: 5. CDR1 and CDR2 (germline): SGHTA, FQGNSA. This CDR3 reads CASSGGGSYGYTF. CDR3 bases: TGTGCCAGCAGCGGAGGGGGCAGTTATGGCTACACCTTC.

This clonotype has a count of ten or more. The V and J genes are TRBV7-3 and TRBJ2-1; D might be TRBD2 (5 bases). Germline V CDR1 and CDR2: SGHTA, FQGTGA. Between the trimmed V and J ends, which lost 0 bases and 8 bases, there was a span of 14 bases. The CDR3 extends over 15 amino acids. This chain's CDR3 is CASSLTRSGFDEQFF. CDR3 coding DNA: TGTGCCAGCAGCTTAACGAGGTCGGGGTTCGATGAGCAGTTCTTC. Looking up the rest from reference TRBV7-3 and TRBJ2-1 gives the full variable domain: GAGVSQTPSNKVTEKGKYVELRCDPISGHTALYWYRQSLGQGPEFLIYFQGTGAADDSGLPNDRFFAVRPEGSVSTLKIQRTERGDSAVYLCASSLTRSGFDEQFFGPGTRLTVL.

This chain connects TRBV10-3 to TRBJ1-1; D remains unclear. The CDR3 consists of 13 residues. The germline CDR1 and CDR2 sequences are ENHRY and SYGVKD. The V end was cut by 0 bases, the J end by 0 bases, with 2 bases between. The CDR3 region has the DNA TGTGCCATCAGTGAGTCAGTGAACACTGAAGCTTTCTTT. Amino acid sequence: CAISESVNTEAFF.

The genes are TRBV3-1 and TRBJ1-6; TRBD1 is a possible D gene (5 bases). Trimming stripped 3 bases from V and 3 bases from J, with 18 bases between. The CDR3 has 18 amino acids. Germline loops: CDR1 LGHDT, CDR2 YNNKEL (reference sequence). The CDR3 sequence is CASSHLRDPGIYNSPLHF. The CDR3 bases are TGTGCCAGCAGCCACCTCCGGGACCCGGGCATCTATAATTCACCCCTCCACTTT.

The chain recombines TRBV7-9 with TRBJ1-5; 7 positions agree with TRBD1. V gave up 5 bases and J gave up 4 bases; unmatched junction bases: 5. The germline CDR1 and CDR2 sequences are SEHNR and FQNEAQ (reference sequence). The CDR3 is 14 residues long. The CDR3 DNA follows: TGTGCCAGCAGCGCACAGGGGAATAATCAGCCCCAGCATTTT. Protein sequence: CASSAQGNNQPQHF.

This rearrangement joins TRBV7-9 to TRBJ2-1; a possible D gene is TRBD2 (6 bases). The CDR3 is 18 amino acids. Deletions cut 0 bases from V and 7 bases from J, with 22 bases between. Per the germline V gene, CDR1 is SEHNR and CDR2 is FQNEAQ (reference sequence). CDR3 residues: CASSLAIGGGAAGNEQFF. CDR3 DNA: TGTGCCAGCAGCTTAGCGATCGGTGGAGGGGCCGCAGGGAATGAGCAGTTCTTC.

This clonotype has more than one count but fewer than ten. The CDR3 DNA sequence: TGTGCCAGCAGCTCCCGTCGGACTAGCGGGGCAGTGGGCTACAATGAGCAGTTCTTC. Protein product: CASSSRRTSGAVGYNEQFF. J is TRBJ2-1 and V is TRBV7-2, with 12 bases identical to TRBD2. Trimming cost V 4 bases and J 3 bases; bases outside gene matches: 13. The CDR3 length is 19 residues. Looked up from germline, CDR1 is SGHTA and CDR2 is FQGNSA. The full variable domain, completed using reference TRBV7-2 and TRBJ2-1, is GAGVSQSPSNKVTEKGKDVELRCDPISGHTALYWYRQSLGQGLEFLIYFQGNSAPDKSGLPSDRFSAERTGGSVSTLTIQRTQQEDSAVYLCASSSRRTSGAVGYNEQFFGPGTRLTVL.